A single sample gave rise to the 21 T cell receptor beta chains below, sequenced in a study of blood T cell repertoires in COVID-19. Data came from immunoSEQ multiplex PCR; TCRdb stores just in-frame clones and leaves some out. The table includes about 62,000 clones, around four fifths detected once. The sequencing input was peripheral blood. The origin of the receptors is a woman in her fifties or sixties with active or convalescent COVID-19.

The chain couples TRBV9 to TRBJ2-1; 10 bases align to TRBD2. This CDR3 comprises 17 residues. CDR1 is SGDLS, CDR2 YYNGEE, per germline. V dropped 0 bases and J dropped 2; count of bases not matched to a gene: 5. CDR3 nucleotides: TGTGCCAGCAGCGTAGTTAGCCTAGCGGGAGCCTACAATGAGCAGTTCTTC. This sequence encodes CASSVVSLAGAYNEQFF.

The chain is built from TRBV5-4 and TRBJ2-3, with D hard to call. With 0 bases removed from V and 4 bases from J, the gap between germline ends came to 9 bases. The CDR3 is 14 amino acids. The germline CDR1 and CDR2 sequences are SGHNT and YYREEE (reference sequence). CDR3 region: CASSLENGADTQYF. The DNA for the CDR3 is TGTGCCAGCAGCTTGGAAAACGGAGCAGATACGCAGTATTTT.

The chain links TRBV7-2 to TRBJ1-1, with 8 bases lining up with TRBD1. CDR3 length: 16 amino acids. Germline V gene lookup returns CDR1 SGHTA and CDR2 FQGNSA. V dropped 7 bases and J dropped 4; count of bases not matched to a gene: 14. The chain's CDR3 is CASIPTSTGVVTEAFF. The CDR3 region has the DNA TGTGCCAGCATCCCTACCTCGACAGGGGTGGTCACTGAAGCTTTCTTT.

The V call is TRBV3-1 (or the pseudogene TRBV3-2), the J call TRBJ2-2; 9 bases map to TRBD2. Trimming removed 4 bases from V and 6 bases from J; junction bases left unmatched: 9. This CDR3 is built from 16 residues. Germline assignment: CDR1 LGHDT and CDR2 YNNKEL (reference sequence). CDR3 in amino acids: CASSPSSGAFSGELFF. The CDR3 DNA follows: TGTGCCAGCAGCCCCTCTAGCGGGGCCTTTTCCGGGGAGCTGTTTTTT.

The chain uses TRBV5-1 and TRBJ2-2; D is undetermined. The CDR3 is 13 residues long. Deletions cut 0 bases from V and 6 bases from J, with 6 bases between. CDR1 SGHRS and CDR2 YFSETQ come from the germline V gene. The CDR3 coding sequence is TGCGCCAGCAGCTTGGGACATTCCGGGGAGCTGTTTTTT. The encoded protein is CASSLGHSGELFF.

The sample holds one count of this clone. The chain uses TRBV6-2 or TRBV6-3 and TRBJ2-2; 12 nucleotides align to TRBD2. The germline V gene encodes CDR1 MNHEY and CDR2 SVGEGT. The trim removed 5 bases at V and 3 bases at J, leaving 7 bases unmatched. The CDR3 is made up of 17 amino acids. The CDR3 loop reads CASSTRRLAGDTGELFF. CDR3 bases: TGTGCCAGCAGTACCCGGCGACTAGCGGGAGACACCGGGGAGCTGTTTTTT.

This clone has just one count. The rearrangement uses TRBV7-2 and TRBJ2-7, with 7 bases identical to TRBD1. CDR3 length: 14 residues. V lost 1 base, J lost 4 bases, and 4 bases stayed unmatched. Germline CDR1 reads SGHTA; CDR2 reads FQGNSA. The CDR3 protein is CASSLETGIYEQYF. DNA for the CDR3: TGTGCCAGCAGCTTAGAGACAGGGATTTACGAGCAGTACTTC.

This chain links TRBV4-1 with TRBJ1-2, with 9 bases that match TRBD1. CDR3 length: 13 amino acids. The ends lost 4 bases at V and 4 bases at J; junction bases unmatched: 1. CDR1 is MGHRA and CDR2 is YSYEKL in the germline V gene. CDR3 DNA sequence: TGCGCCAGCAGCCGGGACAGGGCCTATGGCTACACCTTC. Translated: CASSRDRAYGYTF.

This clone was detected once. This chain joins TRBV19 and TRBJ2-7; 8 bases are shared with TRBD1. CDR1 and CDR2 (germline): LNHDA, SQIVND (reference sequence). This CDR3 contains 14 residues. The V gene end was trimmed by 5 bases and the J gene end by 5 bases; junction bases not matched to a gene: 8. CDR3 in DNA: TGTGCCAGTAGTCCGTGGACAGGGATAAACGAGCAGTACTTC. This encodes CASSPWTGINEQYF. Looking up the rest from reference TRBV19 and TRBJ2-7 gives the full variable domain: DGGITQSPKYLFRKEGQNVTLSCEQNLNHDAMYWYRQDPGQGLRLIYYSQIVNDFQKGDIAEGYSVSREKKESFPLTVTSAQKNPTAFYLCASSPWTGINEQYFGPGTRLTVT.

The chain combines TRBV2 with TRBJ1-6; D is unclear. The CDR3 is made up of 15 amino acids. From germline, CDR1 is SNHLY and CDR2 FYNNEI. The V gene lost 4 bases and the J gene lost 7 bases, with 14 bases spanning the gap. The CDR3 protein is CASSGGAGKNSPLHF. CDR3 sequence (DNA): TGTGCCAGCAGTGGAGGAGCCGGGAAAAATTCACCCCTCCACTTT.

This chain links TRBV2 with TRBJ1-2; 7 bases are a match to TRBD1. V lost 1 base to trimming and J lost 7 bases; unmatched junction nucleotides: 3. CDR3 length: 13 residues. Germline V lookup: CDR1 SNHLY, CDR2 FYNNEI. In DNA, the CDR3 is TGTGCCAGCAGTGAAGGACAGGGACGTGGCTACACCTTC. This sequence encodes CASSEGQGRGYTF. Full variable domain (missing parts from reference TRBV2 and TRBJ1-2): EPEVTQTPSHQVTQMGQEVILRCVPISNHLYFYWYRQILGQKVEFLVSFYNNEISEKSEIFDDQFSVERPDGSNFTLKIRSTKLEDSAMYFCASSEGQGRGYTFGSGTRLTVV.

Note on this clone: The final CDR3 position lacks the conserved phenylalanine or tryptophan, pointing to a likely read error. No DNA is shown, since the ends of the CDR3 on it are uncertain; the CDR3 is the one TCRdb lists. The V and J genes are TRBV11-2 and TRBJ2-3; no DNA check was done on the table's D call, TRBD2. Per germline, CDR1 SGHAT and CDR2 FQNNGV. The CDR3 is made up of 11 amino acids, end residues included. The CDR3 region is CASSPRRAGGV.

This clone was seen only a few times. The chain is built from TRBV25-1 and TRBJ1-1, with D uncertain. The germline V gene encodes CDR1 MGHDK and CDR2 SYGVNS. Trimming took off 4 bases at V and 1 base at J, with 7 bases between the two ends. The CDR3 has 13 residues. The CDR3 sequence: CASSAQRNTEAFF. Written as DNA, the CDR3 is TGTGCCAGCAGTGCACAGAGGAACACTGAAGCTTTCTTT. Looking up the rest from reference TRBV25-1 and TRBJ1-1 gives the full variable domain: EADIYQTPRYLVIGTGKKITLECSQTMGHDKMYWYQQDPGMELHLIHYSYGVNSTEKGDLSSESTVSRIRTEHFPLTLESARPSHTSQYLCASSAQRNTEAFFGQGTRLTVV.

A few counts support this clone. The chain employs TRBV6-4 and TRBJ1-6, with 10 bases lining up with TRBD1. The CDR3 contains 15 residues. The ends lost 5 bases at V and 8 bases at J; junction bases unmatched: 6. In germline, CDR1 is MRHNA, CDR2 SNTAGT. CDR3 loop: CASSPGTGEDSPLHF. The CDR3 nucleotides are TGTGCCAGCAGTCCCGGGACAGGGGAAGATTCACCCCTCCACTTT.

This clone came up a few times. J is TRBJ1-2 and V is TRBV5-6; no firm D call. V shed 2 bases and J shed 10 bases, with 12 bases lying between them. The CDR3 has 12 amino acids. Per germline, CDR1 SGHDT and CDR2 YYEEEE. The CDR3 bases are TGTGCCAGCAGCTTACGGGTCTCCATCTACACCTTC. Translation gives CASSLRVSIYTF.

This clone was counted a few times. In DNA form, the CDR3 reads TGCAGTGCTAGATGGGGGGTTGGCTACACCTTC. Protein sequence: CSARWGVGYTF. The rearrangement uses TRBV20-1 and TRBJ1-2, with D perhaps TRBD1 (5 bases). Germline V gives CDR1 DFQATT, CDR2 SNEGSKA (reference sequence). The CDR3 has 11 residues. Trimming shortened V by 2 bases and J by 7 bases, and 8 bases separated the two germline ends.

In DNA form, the CDR3 reads TGCGCCAGCGGCCTAGGGGGGGGTTCCTACAATGAGCAGTTCTTC. Residues: CASGLGGGSYNEQFF. The genes are TRBV4-3 and TRBJ2-1; a possible D gene is TRBD2 (7 bases). Germline V lookup: CDR1 LGHNA, CDR2 YSLEER. The CDR3 is made up of 15 amino acids. V gave up 8 bases and J gave up 1 base, with 15 bases separating them.

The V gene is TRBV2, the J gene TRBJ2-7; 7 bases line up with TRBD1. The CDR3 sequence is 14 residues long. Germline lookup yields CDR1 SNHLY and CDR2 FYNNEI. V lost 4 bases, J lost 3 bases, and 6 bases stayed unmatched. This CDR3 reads CASSAPGQSYEQYF. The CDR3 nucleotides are TGTGCCAGCAGTGCCCCGGGACAGAGCTACGAGCAGTACTTC.

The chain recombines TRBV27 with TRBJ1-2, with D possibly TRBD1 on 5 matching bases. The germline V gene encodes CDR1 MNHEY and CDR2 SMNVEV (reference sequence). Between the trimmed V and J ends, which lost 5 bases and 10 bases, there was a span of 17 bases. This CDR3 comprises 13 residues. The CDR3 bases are TGTGCCAGCAGTCAACGGCAGGGTACGGCCTACACCTTC. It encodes CASSQRQGTAYTF.

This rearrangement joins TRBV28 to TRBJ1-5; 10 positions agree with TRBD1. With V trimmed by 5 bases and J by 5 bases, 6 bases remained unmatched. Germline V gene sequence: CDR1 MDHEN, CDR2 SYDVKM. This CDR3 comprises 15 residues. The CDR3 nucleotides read TGTGCCAGCAGTCCTCCGACAGGGGGCTATCAGCCCCAGCATTTT. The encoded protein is CASSPPTGGYQPQHF.

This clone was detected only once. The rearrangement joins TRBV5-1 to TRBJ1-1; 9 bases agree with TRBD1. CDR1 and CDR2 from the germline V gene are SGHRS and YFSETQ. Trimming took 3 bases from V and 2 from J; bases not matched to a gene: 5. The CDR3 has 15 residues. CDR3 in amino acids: CASSSPGQGNTEAFF. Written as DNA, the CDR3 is TGCGCCAGCAGCTCACCGGGACAGGGCAACACTGAAGCTTTCTTT.